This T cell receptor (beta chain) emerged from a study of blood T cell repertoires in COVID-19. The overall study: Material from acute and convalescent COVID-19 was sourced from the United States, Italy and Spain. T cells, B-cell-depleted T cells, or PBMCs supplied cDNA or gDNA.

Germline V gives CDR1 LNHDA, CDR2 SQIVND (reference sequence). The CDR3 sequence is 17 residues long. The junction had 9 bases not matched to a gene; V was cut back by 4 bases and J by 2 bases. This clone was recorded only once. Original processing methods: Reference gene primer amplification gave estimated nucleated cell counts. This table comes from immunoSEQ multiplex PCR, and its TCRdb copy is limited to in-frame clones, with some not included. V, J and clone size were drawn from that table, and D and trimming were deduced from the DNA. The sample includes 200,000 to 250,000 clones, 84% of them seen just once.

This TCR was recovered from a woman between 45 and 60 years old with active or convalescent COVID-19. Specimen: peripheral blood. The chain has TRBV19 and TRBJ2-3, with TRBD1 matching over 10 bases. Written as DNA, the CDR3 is TGTGCCAGTAGTAGATACCGGGACAGGGGATCCACAGATACGCAGTATTTT. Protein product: CASSRYRDRGSTDTQYF.